The 7 T cell receptor beta chains given below trace back to one sample, sequenced in a study of T-cell memory formation after mild COVID-19. TCRdb redid the calling of the 5' RACE reads with MiXCR, one entry per CDR3 protein. The table has 390,000 or so distinct CDR3 sequences, roughly 15% seen once. The sequencing sample was made of PBMCs or a T cell subset sorted from them (not recorded which). These receptor sequences come from a man between 18 and 35 years old who had mild COVID-19 (a few samples of this study predate the infection). Cell type and time point are not known.

There are many counts of this clonotype. CDR3 protein: CASSLPSDNEQFF. The DNA for the CDR3 is TGTGCCAGCAGCTTACCTAGTGACAATGAGCAGTTCTTC. The rearrangement joins TRBV5-4 to TRBJ2-1; D ambiguous. Trimming removed 2 bases from V and 5 bases from J, with 8 bases in between. The CDR3 covers 13 residues. Germline V gives CDR1 SGHNT, CDR2 YYREEE (reference sequence).

This clonotype appeared once. This sequence joins TRBV30 and TRBJ2-5; tentatively, D is TRBD2 (6 bases). Germline V gene sequence: CDR1 GTSNPN, CDR2 SVGIG (reference sequence). This CDR3 comprises 11 residues. V was trimmed by 3 bases and J by 7 bases, leaving 9 bases between them. CDR3 amino acids: CAWRVGGTQYF. The CDR3 DNA reads as TGTGCCTGGAGAGTGGGGGGGACCCAGTACTTC.

The chain carries TRBV7-2 and TRBJ2-2; D possibly corresponds to TRBD2 (5 bases). Germline CDR1 and CDR2: SGHTA and FQGNSA. This CDR3 has 16 residues. Trimming pared 1 base from V and 8 bases from J, leaving 17 bases between. The CDR3 sequence: CASSLVAERTMGELFF. The CDR3 DNA is TGTGCCAGCAGCTTAGTTGCGGAGCGGACGATGGGGGAGCTGTTTTTT.

This clonotype was detected a few times. This CDR3 is CASSLGEGLRLETQYF. The CDR3 coding sequence is TGTGCCAGCAGCTTAGGGGAGGGTCTAAGATTAGAGACCCAGTACTTC. The chain is built from TRBV7-8 and TRBJ2-5, with 7 nucleotides matching TRBD2. From germline, CDR1 is SGHVS and CDR2 FQNEAQ. The length of the CDR3 is 16 residues. The V segment lost 1 base and the J segment 4 bases; nucleotides outside the gene matches: 9.

There are a few counts of this clonotype. V and J are TRBV5-1 and TRBJ2-2, with TRBD2 matching over 9 bases. Looked up from germline, CDR1 is SGHRS and CDR2 is YFSETQ. This CDR3 is 15 amino acids long. Losses at the gene ends were 3 bases for V and 1 base for J; bases not matched to a gene: 1. The DNA for the CDR3 is TGCGCCAGCAGCTCTAGCGGGGAGAACACCGGGGAGCTGTTTTTT. Protein sequence: CASSSSGENTGELFF.

The rearrangement links TRBV6-5 to TRBJ1-2; D is uncertain. Trimming took off 2 bases at V and 1 base at J, with 8 bases between the two ends. Germline CDR1 reads MNHEY; CDR2 reads SVGAGI. The CDR3 contains 14 residues. The CDR3, as DNA: TGTGCCAGCAGTTACCTTGGAGGTAACTATGGCTACACCTTC. Translating it yields CASSYLGGNYGYTF.

This clonotype was recorded a few times. The V gene is TRBV29-1, the J gene TRBJ1-2; D is possibly TRBD1 (5 bases). This CDR3 has 13 residues. Trimming stripped 7 bases from V and 3 bases from J, with 15 bases between. The V gene's germline CDR1 is SQVTM and CDR2 ANQGSEA. DNA of the CDR3: TGCAGCGGGATTCCGACAGACGACTATGGCTACACCTTC. Translation gives CSGIPTDDYGYTF.